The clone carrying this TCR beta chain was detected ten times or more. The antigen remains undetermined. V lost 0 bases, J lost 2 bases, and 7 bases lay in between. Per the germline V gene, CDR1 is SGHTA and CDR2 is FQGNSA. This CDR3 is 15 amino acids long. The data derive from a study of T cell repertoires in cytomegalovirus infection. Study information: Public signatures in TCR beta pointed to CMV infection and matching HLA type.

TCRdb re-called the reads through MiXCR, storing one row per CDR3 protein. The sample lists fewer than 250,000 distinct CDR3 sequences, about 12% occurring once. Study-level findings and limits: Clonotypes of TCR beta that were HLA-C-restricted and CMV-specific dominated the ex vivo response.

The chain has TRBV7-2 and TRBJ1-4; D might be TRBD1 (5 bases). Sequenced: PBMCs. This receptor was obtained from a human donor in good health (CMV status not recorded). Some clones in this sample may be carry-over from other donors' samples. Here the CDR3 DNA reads TGTGCCAGCAGCTTAGCTCGGGGGACTAATGAAAAACTGTTTTTT. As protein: CASSLARGTNEKLFF.